The T cell receptor (beta chain) described here comes from a study of tumor-infiltrating lymphocytes in primary liver carcinoma. Regarding the study as a whole: Tumor-adjacent and tumor-blood pairs shared a smaller degree of overlap than tumor region pairs. All five tumor regions shared only about 7.5-24% of top clones.

Comment on this clonotype: The antigen is undetermined. Since the CDR3 does not end with the conserved phenylalanine or tryptophan, this likely comes from a read error.

Germline CDR1 MNHEY, CDR2 SVGAGI. The CDR3 is made up of 15 amino acids. Unsorted bulk tissue of about 20-30 mg yielded co-extracted RNA and DNA. The study found over 75% viable tumor cells in every tumor sample. cDNA specific to TCR beta was made from 450 to 650 ng of total RNA, with a constant-region primer employed for priming. Employing slightly modified ARM-PCR, three nested multiplex PCR rounds were run, and these gave rise to the TCR beta libraries. Forward primers for TRBV1-TRBV30 and a C-beta reverse primer served the first two PCR rounds, at approximately 10 cycles each. TCRdb ran MiXCR on the multiplex PCR reads and lists one entry per CDR3 protein. The sample contains tens of thousands of distinct CDR3 sequences, around 80% of which appear only once.

This sequence originates from a woman aged 30 to 39 with primary liver carcinoma and hepatitis B virus infection. The sequencing input was liver tumor tissue from sampling region 2. Subset in this sample: tumor region T2, inferior pole. The chain employs TRBV6-5 and TRBJ2-7; D gene unclear. CDR3 sequence (DNA): TGTACCAGTAGTTACAAGGACGGCAACTCCTACGAGCAGTACCTC. This sequence encodes CTSSYKDGNSYEQYL.